This T cell receptor beta chain was captured by sequencing in a study of T cell responses to AZD1222 COVID-19 vaccine. TCRdb keeps only in-frame clones here, not all; method: immunoSEQ multiplex PCR. Of 110,000 or so clones listed, about 86% are singletons. As concerns this clone: Its antigen is not known.

Study outcomes and limitations: Spike-specific TCR repertoires showed rising breadth and depth after two AZD1222 doses. A reported finding is that nearly half of spike-specific TCRs target unmutated variant regions.

The sequence derives from an adult who received the AZD1222 COVID-19 vaccine. Sequenced material: peripheral blood, taken 28 days after the second AZD1222 dose.

CDR3 loop: CASSYQGTTEAFF. CDR3 sequence (DNA): TGTGCCAGCAGTTACCAGGGGACCACTGAAGCTTTCTTT. This chain uses TRBV6-5 with TRBJ1-1; tentatively, D is TRBD1 (6 bases). Per the germline V gene, CDR1 is MNHEY and CDR2 is SVGAGI. V lost 2 bases and J lost 4, with 8 bases in between. There are 13 residues in the CDR3.